The next 27 T cell receptor beta chains were all read from a single sample in a study of T cells in Graves' hyperthyroidism and ophthalmopathy. TCR beta CDR3 sequences were amplified from RNA transcripts. The HTBI primer set drove a first-round RT-PCR of the TCR CDR3. MiXCR, applied by TCRdb to the multiplex PCR reads, yields one record per CDR3 protein. The sample carries approximately 640,000 distinct CDR3 sequences, about 45% recorded once. Sequencing input: peripheral blood or thyroid tissue (not recorded which). These receptors were taken from an adult man with Graves' disease, either hyperthyroidism or ophthalmopathy (not recorded which).

The chain couples TRBV20-1 to TRBJ2-7; 12 nucleotides agree with TRBD1. This CDR3 region has 14 residues. Germline V gives CDR1 DFQATT, CDR2 SNEGSKA (reference sequence). The ends lost 6 bases at V and 9 bases at J; junction bases unmatched: 12. The CDR3 DNA sequence: TGCAGTGCCCTCCTCCGGGACAGGGGGCGTGGGCAGTACTTC. It translates to CSALLRDRGRGQYF.

Points on this clonotype: A much larger clone lies one base from this, so it may be a read error. V gene TRBV24-1 combines with J gene TRBJ1-5, with D possibly being TRBD1 (5 bases). The CDR3 length is 14 residues. Trimming pared 0 bases from V and 7 bases from J, leaving 9 bases between. The germline V gene encodes CDR1 KGHDR and CDR2 SFDVKD. The DNA of the CDR3 is TGTGCCACCAGTGATTTGAAGGGGATGCAGCCCCAGCATTTT. This gives the protein CATSDLKGMQPQHF.

This clonotype was recorded at least ten times. The V gene is TRBV20-1, the J gene TRBJ2-7; no clear D gene. CDR1 is DFQATT and CDR2 is SNEGSKA in the germline V gene (reference sequence). This CDR3 has 13 amino acids. V was shortened by 1 base and J by 4 bases, with 11 bases between the two germline ends. CDR3 residues: CSARAREPYEQYF. CDR3 nucleotides: TGCAGTGCTAGAGCGAGAGAGCCTTACGAGCAGTACTTC.

Remarks on this clonotype: The CDR3 does not close with the conserved phenylalanine or tryptophan, likely indicating a read error. This rearrangement joins TRBV2 to TRBJ1-1; D gene ambiguous. The V end was cut by 6 bases, the J end by 0 bases, with 8 bases between. Germline V gives CDR1 SNHLY, CDR2 FYNNEI. This CDR3 has 13 amino acids. In DNA form, the CDR3 reads TGTGCCAGCAGCGTAGGACTGAACACTGAAGCTTTCCTT. Its translation: CASSVGLNTEAFL.

Ten or more counts support this clonotype. CDR3 residues: CASSLLDRSTEAFF. The CDR3, as DNA: TGTGCCAGCAGCTTATTGGACAGGAGCACTGAAGCTTTCTTT. The V gene is TRBV7-9, the J gene TRBJ1-1; the match to TRBD1 covers 7 bases. Unmatched junction bases numbered 4, after V lost 2 bases and J lost 4 bases. Germline V gene lookup returns CDR1 SEHNR and CDR2 FQNEAQ (reference sequence). This CDR3 contains 14 residues.

Worth noting for this clonotype: This may be a read error, as it is one base from a much larger clone. The V gene is TRBV2, the J gene TRBJ1-1; possibly TRBD1 for D (5 bases). This CDR3 is 14 amino acids long. The germline CDR1 and CDR2 sequences are SNHLY and FYNNEI. The CDR3 is CASTPGVPNTEASF. CDR3 sequence (DNA): TGTGCCAGCACCCCGGGGGTTCCGAACACTGAAGCTTCCTTT.

The CDR3: CASGTSNQPQHF. The DNA for the CDR3 is TGCGCCAGTGGAACTAGCAATCAGCCCCAGCATTTT. The rearrangement uses TRBV5-1 and TRBJ1-5, with D unresolved. Per germline, CDR1 SGHRS and CDR2 YFSETQ. V lost 8 bases and J lost 0, with 6 bases in between. The CDR3 consists of 12 residues.

This clonotype occurred many times. J is TRBJ1-2 and V is TRBV2; D remains unclear. Trimming removed 1 base at V and 2 bases at J, with 14 bases between. The V gene's germline CDR1 is SNHLY and CDR2 FYNNEI. The CDR3 has 16 amino acids. CDR3 amino acids: CASSEGRSLVNYGYTF. The CDR3 DNA follows: TGTGCCAGCAGTGAAGGTCGGAGCCTGGTGAACTATGGCTACACCTTC.

This clonotype was recorded a few times. This sequence joins TRBV5-1 and TRBJ2-7, with D hard to call. CDR1 SGHRS and CDR2 YFSETQ come from the germline V gene. The CDR3 contains 14 residues. The germline V and J ends were trimmed by 4 bases and 2 bases, with 13 bases remaining between them. CDR3 DNA: TGCGCCAGCAGCCCAAGGACGGATACCTACGAGCAGTACTTC. Amino acid sequence: CASSPRTDTYEQYF.

This clonotype has a single count. This chain uses TRBV7-8 with TRBJ1-6, with D possibly matching TRBD1 (6 bases). The length of the CDR3 is 13 residues. Per germline, CDR1 SGHVS and CDR2 FQNEAQ. With 0 bases removed from V and 11 bases from J, the gap between germline ends came to 8 bases. This CDR3 reads CASSLATGPPLHF. The CDR3 coding sequence is TGTGCCAGCAGCTTAGCGACAGGCCCACCCCTCCACTTT. The complete variable domain, with remaining parts taken from reference TRBV7-8 and TRBJ1-6, reads GAGVSQSPRYKVAKRGQDVALRCDPISGHVSLFWYQQALGQGPEFLTYFQNEAQLDKSGLPSDRFFAERPEGSVSTLKIQRTQQEDSAVYLCASSLATGPPLHFGNGTRLTVT.

A remark on this clonotype: An end of the junction does not agree with germline; a read error may underlie this. The V and J genes are TRBV2 and TRBJ1-2; D uncertain. Germline CDR1 reads SNHLY; CDR2 reads FYNNEI. This CDR3 has 12 amino acids. CDR3 amino acids: CASRDTDYGYTF. In DNA form, the CDR3 reads TGTGCCAGCCGTGACACCGACTATGGCTACACCTTC.

This clonotype has at least ten counts. The J gene is TRBJ2-5, the V gene TRBV24-1, with 9 bases lining up with TRBD2. The CDR3 is 15 residues long. Germline V gene lookup returns CDR1 KGHDR and CDR2 SFDVKD. Trimming removed 2 bases from V and 3 bases from J; junction bases left unmatched: 3. The CDR3 protein is CATSDSGLAKETQYF. CDR3 bases: TGTGCCACCAGTGATTCCGGACTAGCGAAAGAGACCCAGTACTTC.

This clonotype was seen a handful of times. This rearrangement joins TRBV29-1 to TRBJ1-4; D not certain. CDR1 is SQVTM and CDR2 is ANQGSEA in the germline V gene. Trimming took off 2 bases at V and 0 bases at J, with 7 bases between the two ends. The CDR3 covers 14 residues. The CDR3, as DNA: TGCAGCGTTGAATCCCCATCAACTAATGAAAAACTGTTTTTT. Protein: CSVESPSTNEKLFF.

This clonotype has a handful of counts. V usage is TRBV9 and J usage is TRBJ1-4; D is perhaps TRBD1 (6 bases). Trimming took 3 bases from V and 5 from J, leaving 14 bases between them. The CDR3 loop spans 15 amino acids. Germline V gene data show CDR1 as SGDLS and CDR2 as YYNGEE. The CDR3 sequence is CASSAHRAANEKLFF. CDR3 bases: TGTGCCAGCAGCGCCCACAGGGCGGCGAATGAAAAACTGTTTTTT.

This clonotype occurred a few times. The chain combines TRBV2 with TRBJ1-5, with 9 bases identical to TRBD1. V lost 6 bases, J lost 3 bases, and 6 bases stayed unmatched. CDR1 and CDR2 from the germline V gene are SNHLY and FYNNEI. The CDR3 is 15 residues long. CDR3 region: CASRSGQGNNQPQHF. The CDR3 DNA is TGTGCCAGCAGGTCCGGACAGGGGAACAATCAGCCCCAGCATTTT.

With respect to this clonotype: This could be a read error, since a much larger clone is one nucleotide away. The CDR3 DNA reads as TGTGCCTGCAGTTCCACCGGGACACCTAATCAGCCCCAGCATTTT. This gives the protein CACSSTGTPNQPQHF. J is TRBJ1-5 and V is TRBV12-3 or TRBV12-4, with TRBD1 as a possible D gene (6 bases). The CDR3 spans 15 residues.

This clonotype has at least ten counts. This rearrangement joins TRBV29-1 to TRBJ1-1; D is unclear. Germline values: CDR1 SQVTM, CDR2 ANQGSEA. Trimming removed 1 base at V and 0 bases at J, with 9 bases between. This CDR3 contains 14 residues. The CDR3 region has the DNA TGCAGCGTTGAAGGGTGGATACTGAACACTGAAGCTTTCTTT. Encoded protein: CSVEGWILNTEAFF.

This clonotype was seen ten or more times. The genes are TRBV2 and TRBJ2-7, with 7 bases fitting TRBD2. The CDR3 runs 12 residues. With 3 bases clipped from V and 6 bases from J, the junction kept 2 bases outside the gene matches. CDR1 and CDR2 from the germline V gene are SNHLY and FYNNEI. DNA of the CDR3: TGTGCCAGCAGTGAGGGGGGGTCCGAGCAGTACTTC. This sequence encodes CASSEGGSEQYF.

This clonotype came up a few times. The gene calls are TRBV14 and TRBJ1-2; no clear D gene. Trimming stripped 1 base from V and 4 bases from J, with 7 bases between. The germline V gene has CDR1 SGHDN and CDR2 FVKESK. The length of the CDR3 is 13 residues. The CDR3 loop reads CASSQVIGYGYTF. The CDR3 nucleotides read TGTGCCAGCAGCCAAGTCATAGGCTATGGCTACACCTTC. The whole variable domain, remainder taken from reference TRBV14 and TRBJ1-2, is EAGVTQFPSHSVIEKGQTVTLRCDPISGHDNLYWYRRVMGKEIKFLLHFVKESKQDESGMPNNRFLAERTGGTYSTLKVQPAELEDSGVYFCASSQVIGYGYTFGSGTRLTVV.

This clonotype has a handful of counts. The chain combines TRBV7-9 with TRBJ2-5; TRBD2 agrees at 7 bases. Germline V gene sequence: CDR1 SEHNR, CDR2 FQNEAQ (reference sequence). CDR3 length: 13 residues. V lost 5 bases and J lost 4; bases outside the gene matches: 4. CDR3 residues: CASSKTSLETQYF. In DNA, the CDR3 is TGTGCCAGCAGCAAGACTAGCTTAGAGACCCAGTACTTC.

The V and J genes are TRBV24-1 and TRBJ1-5, with 8 bases fitting TRBD1. Germline values: CDR1 KGHDR, CDR2 SFDVKD. The CDR3 covers 15 residues. The V segment lost 4 bases and the J segment 5 bases; nucleotides outside the gene matches: 6. In nucleotides, the CDR3 is TGTGCCACCAGTGACGCCGGGACAGGAGATCAGCCCCAGCATTTT. This sequence encodes CATSDAGTGDQPQHF.

Only a few counts were recorded for this clonotype. This chain connects TRBV19 to TRBJ2-2, with 7 bases matching TRBD2. The V and J ends lost 1 base and 3 bases, in that order; junction bases with no gene match: 2. Germline CDR1 and CDR2: LNHDA and SQIVND (reference sequence). The CDR3 contains 15 residues. The CDR3 nucleotides are TGTGCCAGTAGTATAGGCGGGAGCGACACCGGGGAGCTGTTTTTT. Amino acids: CASSIGGSDTGELFF.

This clonotype has just a few counts. This chain joins TRBV6-5 and TRBJ1-3, with 7 positions matching TRBD1. The germline gives CDR1 MNHEY, CDR2 SVGAGI. The CDR3 consists of 15 residues. With 6 bases clipped from V and 4 bases from J, the junction kept 9 bases outside the gene matches. CDR3 protein: CASSKGGKHGNTIYF. The CDR3 region has the DNA TGTGCCAGCAGCAAAGGGGGCAAGCACGGAAACACCATATATTTT.

Details on this clonotype: A much larger clone sits a single nucleotide away, making a read error possible. J is TRBJ2-7 and V is TRBV29-1, with D maybe TRBD1 (6 bases). The CDR3 contains 11 residues. In germline, CDR1 is SQVTM, CDR2 ANQGSEA. V dropped 4 bases and J dropped 11 bases, with 15 bases sitting between them. The CDR3 loop is CSVGQAKREYF. The CDR3 DNA sequence: TGCAGCGTTGGACAGGCAAAAAGGGAGTACTTC.

This sequence joins TRBV24-1 and TRBJ2-7, with D perhaps TRBD2 (5 bases). Trimming stripped 1 base from V and 4 bases from J, with 7 bases between. The CDR3 extends over 13 amino acids. Germline loops: CDR1 KGHDR, CDR2 SFDVKD. The CDR3 loop is CATSDFSGYEQYF. The CDR3 DNA follows: TGTGCCACCAGTGATTTCTCGGGATACGAGCAGTACTTC.

In its sample, this clonotype was seen once. V usage is TRBV2 and J usage is TRBJ1-1, with D tentatively TRBD1 (5 bases). CDR3 size: 16 residues. Germline loops: CDR1 SNHLY, CDR2 FYNNEI. The V end was cut by 5 bases, the J end by 1 base, with 17 bases between. The CDR3 here is CASSLSGTLSNTEAFF. CDR3 DNA sequence: TGTGCCAGCAGTTTGTCAGGGACTCTCTCGAACACTGAAGCTTTCTTT.

This clonotype was seen only once. This may arise from a read error, as a much more abundant clone is one base away. The V gene is TRBV11-1, the J gene TRBJ1-1; D perhaps matches TRBD1 (6 bases). Germline assignment: CDR1 SGHAT and CDR2 FQDESV (reference sequence). This CDR3 has 15 residues. V lost 5 bases to trimming and J lost 1 base, with 14 bases between them. Here the CDR3 reads CASSRPPGQNTEAFF. The CDR3 DNA is TGTGCCAGCAGCCGCCCACCGGGACAGAACACTGAAGCTTTCTTT.